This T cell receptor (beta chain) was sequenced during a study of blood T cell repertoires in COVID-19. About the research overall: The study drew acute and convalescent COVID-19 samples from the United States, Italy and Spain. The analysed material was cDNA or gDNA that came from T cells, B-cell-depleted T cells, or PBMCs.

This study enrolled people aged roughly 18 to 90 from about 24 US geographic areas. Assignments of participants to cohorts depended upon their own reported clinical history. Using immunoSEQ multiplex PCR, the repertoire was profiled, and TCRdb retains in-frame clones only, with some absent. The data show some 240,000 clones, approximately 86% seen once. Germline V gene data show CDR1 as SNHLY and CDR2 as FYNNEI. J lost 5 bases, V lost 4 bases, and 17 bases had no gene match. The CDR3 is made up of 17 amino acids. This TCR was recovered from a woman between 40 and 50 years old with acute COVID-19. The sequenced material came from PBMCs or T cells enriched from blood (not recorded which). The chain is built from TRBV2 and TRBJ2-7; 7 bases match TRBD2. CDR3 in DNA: TGTGCCAGCAGTGCACCGTTCTCTAGCGGTCGTCCCCACGAGCAGTACTTC. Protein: CASSAPFSSGRPHEQYF.